This T cell receptor beta chain comes out of a study of T-cell reconstitution after alpha-beta-depleted transplantation in children. Preparing the TCRbeta library involved the use of unique molecular identifiers. Via MiXCR, TCRdb re-called the PCR reads, giving one row per CDR3 protein. Of 420,000 or so distinct CDR3 sequences listed, approximately 10% are singletons. The CDR3 loop spans 16 amino acids. This clonotype appeared a few times. The sample was PBMCs from the stem cell graft donor, taken from the stem cell graft. The receptor comes from a human donor who donated a stem cell graft to a child with acute myeloid leukemia. The V gene is TRBV21-1, the J gene TRBJ2-1; the table's D call, TRBD1, was not checked against the DNA. TRBV21-1 has pseudogene status. The CDR3 loop reads CASIGTEGSSYNEQFF. In DNA form, the CDR3 reads TGTGCCAGCATCGGGACAGAAGGGAGCTCCTACAATGAGCAGTTCTTC.